The T cell receptor (beta chain) described here comes from a study of long-term antiretroviral therapy in people with HIV. An immunoSEQ assay, version v3.0, was performed at survey level. Sequencing used immunoSEQ multiplex PCR; TCRdb keeps in-frame clones, though not all of them. The data show 15,000 to 20,000 clones, approximately 79% seen once. The germline V and J ends were trimmed by 5 bases and 5 bases, with 12 bases remaining between them. The CDR3 covers 13 residues. Germline V gives CDR1 LNHDA, CDR2 SQIVND (reference sequence). This clone was detected once. This TCR was recovered from a man between 18 and 35 years old with HIV. This chain joins TRBV19 and TRBJ2-5; D uncertain. This material consisted of unsorted PBMCs, taken 0.1 years after starting antiretroviral therapy. The chain's CDR3 is CASSPILRETQYF. The CDR3 DNA is TGTGCCAGTAGTCCGATCCTCCGGGAGACCCAGTACTTC.